These T cell receptor beta chains were read from a single sample in a study of T cells in Graves' hyperthyroidism and ophthalmopathy. Using its own MiXCR run on the multiplex PCR reads, TCRdb lists one record per CDR3 protein. The table records about 600,000 distinct CDR3 sequences, 14% of them present only once. The sequenced sample consisted of blood. The source is a woman under 30 with Graves' ophthalmopathy. CDR3s include the opening cysteine and the closing phenylalanine or tryptophan. The D gene is left open where the match is weak. Not every row has a clone size; where given, it reads once, few, many or a size class.

v_gene: TRBV4-1; abundance: .; j_gene: TRBJ2-1; d_gene: .; CDR3aa: CASSQVPSEYNEQFF; CDR3nt: TGCGCCAGCAGCCAAGTCCCTAGCGAGTACAATGAGCAGTTCTTC
v_gene: TRBV19; abundance: .; j_gene: TRBJ1-1; d_gene: .; CDR3aa: CASTSQVRTEASF; CDR3nt: TGTGCCAGTACCTCACAGGTACGCACTGAAGCTTCCTTT
v_gene: TRBV19; abundance: .; j_gene: TRBJ2-2; d_gene: TRBD1; CDR3aa: CASSIDRVGQGGRTGELFF; CDR3nt: TGTGCCAGTAGTATAGATCGAGTCGGACAGGGAGGTCGCACCGGGGAGCTGTTTTTT
v_gene: TRBV7-3; abundance: many; j_gene: TRBJ2-1; d_gene: .; CDR3aa: CASSLISGDEQFF; CDR3nt: TGTGCCAGCAGCTTAATTAGCGGTGATGAGCAGTTCTTC
v_gene: TRBV6-1; abundance: many; j_gene: TRBJ1-2; d_gene: .; CDR3aa: CASSPGGSLYGYTF; CDR3nt: TGTGCCAGCAGCCCCGGGGGCTCTCTCTATGGCTACACCTTC
v_gene: TRBV24-1; abundance: few; j_gene: TRBJ2-1; d_gene: .; CDR3aa: CATSDAQISISNEQFF; CDR3nt: TGTGCCACCAGTGACGCGCAGATCTCCATTAGTAATGAGCAGTTCTTC
v_gene: TRBV20-1; abundance: .; j_gene: TRBJ2-5; d_gene: TRBD2; CDR3aa: CSAGGREAQTQYF; CDR3nt: TGCAGTGCTGGGGGGCGGGAGGCGCAGACCCAGTACTTC
v_gene: TRBV30; abundance: many; j_gene: TRBJ2-1; d_gene: .; CDR3aa: CAWTSPWGWVANEQFF; CDR3nt: TGTGCCTGGACTAGCCCCTGGGGGTGGGTAGCCAATGAGCAGTTCTTC
v_gene: TRBV6-1; abundance: many; j_gene: TRBJ2-1; d_gene: .; CDR3aa: CASSPGLGGQFF; CDR3nt: TGTGCCAGCAGTCCGGGACTTGGGGGGCAGTTCTTC
v_gene: TRBV18; abundance: few; j_gene: TRBJ2-7; d_gene: TRBD2; CDR3aa: CASSPLTSGRAYEQYF; CDR3nt: TGTGCCAGCTCACCACTGACTAGCGGGAGAGCCTACGAGCAGTACTTC
v_gene: TRBV20-1; abundance: many; j_gene: TRBJ2-3; d_gene: .; CDR3aa: CSAPGLNTDTQYF; CDR3nt: TGCAGTGCTCCGGGGCTCAACACAGATACGCAGTATTTT
v_gene: TRBV6-1; abundance: many; j_gene: TRBJ2-5; d_gene: TRBD2; CDR3aa: CASRMTSGIQETQYF; CDR3nt: TGTGCCAGCAGAATGACTAGCGGGATCCAAGAGACCCAGTACTTC
v_gene: TRBV6-1; abundance: few; j_gene: TRBJ2-7; d_gene: .; CDR3aa: CASSSGLGGGEQYF; CDR3nt: TGTGCCAGCAGTTCCGGACTAGGGGGAGGCGAGCAGTACTTC
v_gene: TRBV20-1; abundance: .; j_gene: TRBJ2-7; d_gene: TRBD1; CDR3aa: CSARDSTGGGYEQYF; CDR3nt: TGCAGTGCTAGAGATTCAACAGGGGGTGGCTACGAGCAGTACTTC
v_gene: TRBV20-1; abundance: many; j_gene: TRBJ2-7; d_gene: .; CDR3aa: CSAPNRGWDEQYF; CDR3nt: TGCAGTGCTCCAAATCGGGGTTGGGACGAGCAGTACTTC
v_gene: TRBV6-1; abundance: many; j_gene: TRBJ2-1; d_gene: .; CDR3aa: CASSYMGSDNEQFF; CDR3nt: TGTGCCAGCAGTTACATGGGGTCGGACAATGAGCAGTTCTTC
v_gene: TRBV14; abundance: many; j_gene: TRBJ1-2; d_gene: TRBD1; CDR3aa: CASSHWSNRGLGYTF; CDR3nt: TGTGCCAGCAGCCATTGGAGTAACAGGGGGCTTGGCTACACCTTC
v_gene: TRBV5-1; abundance: .; j_gene: TRBJ1-3; d_gene: TRBD1; CDR3aa: CASSFVTGESGNTIYF; CDR3nt: TGCGCCAGCAGCTTCGTTACAGGGGAGAGCGGAAACACCATATATTTT
v_gene: TRBV11-2; abundance: .; j_gene: TRBJ2-7; d_gene: TRBD2; CDR3aa: CASSSIRGDSYEQYF; CDR3nt: TGTGCCAGCAGCTCTATTCGGGGGGACTCCTACGAGCAGTACTTC
v_gene: TRBV27; abundance: few; j_gene: TRBJ2-1; d_gene: .; CDR3aa: CASSFLQLSYNEQFF; CDR3nt: TGTGCCAGCAGTTTTTTGCAGCTCTCCTACAATGAGCAGTTCTTC
v_gene: TRBV7-2; abundance: many; j_gene: TRBJ1-5; d_gene: TRBD1; CDR3aa: CASRIQGTGQPQHF; CDR3nt: TGTGCCAGCAGAATACAGGGGACGGGCCAGCCCCAGCATTTT
v_gene: TRBV7-9; abundance: many; j_gene: TRBJ1-1; d_gene: .; CDR3aa: CASSLDEGRAFF; CDR3nt: TGTGCCAGCAGCTTAGATGAGGGGCGAGCTTTCTTT
v_gene: TRBV27; abundance: many; j_gene: TRBJ2-5; d_gene: .; CDR3aa: CASRDPGGTQYF; CDR3nt: TGTGCCAGCAGGGACCCCGGGGGGACCCAGTACTTC
v_gene: TRBV18; abundance: many; j_gene: TRBJ1-2; d_gene: .; CDR3aa: CASSPPAGGYTF; CDR3nt: TGTGCCAGCTCACCACCGGCGGGTGGCTACACCTTC